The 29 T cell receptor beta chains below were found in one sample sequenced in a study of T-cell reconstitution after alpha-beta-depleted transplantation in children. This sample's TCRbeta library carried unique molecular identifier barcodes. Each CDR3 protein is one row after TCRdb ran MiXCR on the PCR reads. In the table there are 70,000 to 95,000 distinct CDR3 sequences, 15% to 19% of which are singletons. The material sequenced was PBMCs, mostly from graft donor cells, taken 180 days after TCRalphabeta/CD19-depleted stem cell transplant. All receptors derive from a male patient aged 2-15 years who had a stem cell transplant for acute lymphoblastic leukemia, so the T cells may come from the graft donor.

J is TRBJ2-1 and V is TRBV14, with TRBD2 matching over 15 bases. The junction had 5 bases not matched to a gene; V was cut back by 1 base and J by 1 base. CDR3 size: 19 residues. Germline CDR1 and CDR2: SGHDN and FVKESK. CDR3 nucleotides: TGTGCCAGCAGCCAAGTCGCGGGACTAGCGGGGGGTTCCTACAATGAGCAGTTCTTC. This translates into CASSQVAGLAGGSYNEQFF. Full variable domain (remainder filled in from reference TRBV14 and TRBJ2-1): EAGVTQFPSHSVIEKGQTVTLRCDPISGHDNLYWYRRVMGKEIKFLLHFVKESKQDESGMPNNRFLAERTGGTYSTLKVQPAELEDSGVYFCASSQVAGLAGGSYNEQFFGPGTRLTVL.

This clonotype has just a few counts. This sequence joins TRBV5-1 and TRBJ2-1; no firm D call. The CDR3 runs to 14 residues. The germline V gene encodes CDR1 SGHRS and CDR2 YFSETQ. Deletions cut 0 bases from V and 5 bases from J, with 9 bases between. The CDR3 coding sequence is TGCGCCAGCAGCTTGGTGGCAGGCAACAATGAGCAGTTCTTC. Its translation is CASSLVAGNNEQFF.

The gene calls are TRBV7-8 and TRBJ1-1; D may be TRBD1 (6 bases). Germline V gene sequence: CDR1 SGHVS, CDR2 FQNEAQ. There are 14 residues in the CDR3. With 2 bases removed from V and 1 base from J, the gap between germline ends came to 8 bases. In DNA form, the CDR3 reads TGTGCCAGCAGCTTATTCAGGGGGAACACTGAAGCTTTCTTT. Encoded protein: CASSLFRGNTEAFF.

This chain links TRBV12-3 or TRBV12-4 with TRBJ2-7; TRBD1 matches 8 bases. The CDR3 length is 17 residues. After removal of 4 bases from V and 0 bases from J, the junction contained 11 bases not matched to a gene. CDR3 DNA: TGTGCCAGCAGTTACCAAACAAACAGGGGGTTCTCCTACGAGCAGTACTTC. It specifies CASSYQTNRGFSYEQYF.

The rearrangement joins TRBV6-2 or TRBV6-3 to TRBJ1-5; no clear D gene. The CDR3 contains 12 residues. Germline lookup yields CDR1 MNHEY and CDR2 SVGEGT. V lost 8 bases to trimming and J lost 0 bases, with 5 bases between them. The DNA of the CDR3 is TGTGCCAGCCAGGTTAGCAATCAGCCCCAGCATTTT. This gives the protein CASQVSNQPQHF.

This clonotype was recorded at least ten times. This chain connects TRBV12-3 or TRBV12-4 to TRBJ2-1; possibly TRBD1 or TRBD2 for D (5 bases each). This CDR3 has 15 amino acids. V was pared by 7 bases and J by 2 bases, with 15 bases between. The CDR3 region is CASTEGTAPYNEQFF. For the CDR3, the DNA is TGTGCCAGCACTGAGGGGACCGCTCCCTACAATGAGCAGTTCTTC.

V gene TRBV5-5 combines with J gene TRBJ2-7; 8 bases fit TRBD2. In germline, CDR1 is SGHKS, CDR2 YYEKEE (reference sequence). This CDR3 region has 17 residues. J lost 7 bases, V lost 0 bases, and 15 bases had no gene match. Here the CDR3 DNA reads TGTGCCAGCAGCTTGGAAGCACGCGGACTAGCCCTTTTGGAGCAGTACTTC. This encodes CASSLEARGLALLEQYF.

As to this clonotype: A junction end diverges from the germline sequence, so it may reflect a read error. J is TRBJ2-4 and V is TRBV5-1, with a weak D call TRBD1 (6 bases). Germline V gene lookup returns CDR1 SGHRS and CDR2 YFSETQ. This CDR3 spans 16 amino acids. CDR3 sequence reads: CDSSLAGLGGANIQYF. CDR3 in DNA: TGCGACAGCAGCTTGGCCGGGTTAGGGGGAGCGAACATTCAGTACTTC. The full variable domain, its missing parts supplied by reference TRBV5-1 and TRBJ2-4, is KAGVTQTPRYLIKTRGQQVTLSCSPISGHRSVSWYQQTPGQGLQFLFEYFSETQRNKGNFPGRFSGRQFSNSRSEMNVSTLELGDSALYLCDSSLAGLGGANIQYFGAGTRLSVL.

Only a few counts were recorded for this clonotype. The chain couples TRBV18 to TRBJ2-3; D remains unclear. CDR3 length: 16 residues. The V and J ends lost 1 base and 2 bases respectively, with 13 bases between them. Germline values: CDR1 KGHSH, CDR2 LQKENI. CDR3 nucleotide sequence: TGTGCCAGCTCACCACGAACAGAATCCTTCACAGATACGCAGTATTTT. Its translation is CASSPRTESFTDTQYF.

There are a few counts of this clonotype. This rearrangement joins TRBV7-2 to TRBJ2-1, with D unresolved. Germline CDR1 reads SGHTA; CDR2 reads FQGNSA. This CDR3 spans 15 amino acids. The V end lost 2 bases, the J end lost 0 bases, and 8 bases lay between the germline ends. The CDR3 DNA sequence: TGTGCCAGCAGCTTAACACGGAGCTCCTACAATGAGCAGTTCTTC. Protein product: CASSLTRSSYNEQFF.

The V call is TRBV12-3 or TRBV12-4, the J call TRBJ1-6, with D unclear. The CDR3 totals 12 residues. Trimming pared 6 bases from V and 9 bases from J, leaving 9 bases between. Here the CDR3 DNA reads TGTGCCAGCAGCCCGTCATTTTCACCCCTCCACTTT. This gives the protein CASSPSFSPLHF.

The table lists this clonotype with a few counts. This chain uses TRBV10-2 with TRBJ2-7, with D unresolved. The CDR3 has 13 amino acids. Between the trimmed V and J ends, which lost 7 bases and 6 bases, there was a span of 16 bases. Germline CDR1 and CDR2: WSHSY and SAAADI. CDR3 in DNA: TGCGCCAGCACCTCAGGTGGTGCCAGCGAGCAGTACTTC. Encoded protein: CASTSGGASEQYF.

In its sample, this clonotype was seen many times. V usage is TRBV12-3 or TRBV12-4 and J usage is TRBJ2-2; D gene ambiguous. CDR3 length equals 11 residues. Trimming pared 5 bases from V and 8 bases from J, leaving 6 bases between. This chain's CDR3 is CASSGIGELFF. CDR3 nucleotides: TGTGCCAGCAGTGGGATAGGGGAGCTGTTTTTT.

DNA of the CDR3: TGCAGTGCTAGATCCCCCGCTTCCCTGGAGGGCTACACCTTC. Translated: CSARSPASLEGYTF. This chain connects TRBV20-1 to TRBJ1-2; no clear D. This CDR3 comprises 14 residues. CDR1 DFQATT and CDR2 SNEGSKA come from the germline V gene (reference sequence). Deletions cut 2 bases from V and 8 bases from J, with 18 bases between.

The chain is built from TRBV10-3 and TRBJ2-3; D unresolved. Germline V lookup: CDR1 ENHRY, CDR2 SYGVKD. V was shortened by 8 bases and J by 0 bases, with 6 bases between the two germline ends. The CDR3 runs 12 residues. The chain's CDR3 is CAIGSSTDTQYF. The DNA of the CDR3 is TGTGCCATCGGTTCTAGCACAGATACGCAGTATTTT.

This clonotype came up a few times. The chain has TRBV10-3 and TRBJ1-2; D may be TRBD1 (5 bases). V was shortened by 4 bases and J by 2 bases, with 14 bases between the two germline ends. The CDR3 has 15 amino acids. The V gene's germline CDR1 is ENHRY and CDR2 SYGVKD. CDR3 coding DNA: TGTGCCATCAGTGGGTCGCGACAGCTAAACTATGGCTACACCTTC. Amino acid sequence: CAISGSRQLNYGYTF.

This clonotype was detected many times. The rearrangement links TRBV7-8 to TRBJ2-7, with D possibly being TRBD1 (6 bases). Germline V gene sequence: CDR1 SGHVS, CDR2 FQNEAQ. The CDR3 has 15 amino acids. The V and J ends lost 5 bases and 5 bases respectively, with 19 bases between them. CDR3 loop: CASSPRTALDDEQYF. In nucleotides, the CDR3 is TGTGCCAGCAGCCCGCGGACAGCCCTAGACGACGAGCAGTACTTC. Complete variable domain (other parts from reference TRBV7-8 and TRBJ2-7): GAGVSQSPRYKVAKRGQDVALRCDPISGHVSLFWYQQALGQGPEFLTYFQNEAQLDKSGLPSDRFFAERPEGSVSTLKIQRTQQEDSAVYLCASSPRTALDDEQYFGPGTRLTVT.

The CDR3 loop is CASSESRQPQHF. CDR3 DNA: TGCGCCAGCAGTGAGTCCCGGCAGCCCCAGCATTTT. V gene TRBV10-2 combines with J gene TRBJ1-5; no firm D call. The germline V gene encodes CDR1 WSHSY and CDR2 SAAADI. The CDR3 sequence is 12 residues long. V gave up 0 bases and J gave up 7 bases, with 4 bases separating them.

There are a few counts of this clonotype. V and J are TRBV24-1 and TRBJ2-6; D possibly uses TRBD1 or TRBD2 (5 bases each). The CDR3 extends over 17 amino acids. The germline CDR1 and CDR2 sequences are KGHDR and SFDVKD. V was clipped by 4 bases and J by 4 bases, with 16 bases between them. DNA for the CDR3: TGTGCCACCAGTGACCCTTCCGGGACGAGAGGGGCCAACGTCCTGACTTTC. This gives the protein CATSDPSGTRGANVLTF.

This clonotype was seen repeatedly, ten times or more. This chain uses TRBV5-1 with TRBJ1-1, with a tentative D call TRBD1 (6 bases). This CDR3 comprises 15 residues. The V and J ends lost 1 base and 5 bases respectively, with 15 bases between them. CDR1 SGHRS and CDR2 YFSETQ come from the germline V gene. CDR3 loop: CASSLSGGLGTEAFF. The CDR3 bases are TGCGCCAGCAGCTTGTCCGGGGGGCTTGGTACTGAAGCTTTCTTT.

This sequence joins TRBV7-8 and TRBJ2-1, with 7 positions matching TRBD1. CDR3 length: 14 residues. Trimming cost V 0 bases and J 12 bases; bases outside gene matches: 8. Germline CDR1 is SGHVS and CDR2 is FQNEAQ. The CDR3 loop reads CASSLADRVGGQFF. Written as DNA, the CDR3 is TGTGCCAGCAGCTTAGCAGACAGGGTAGGTGGGCAGTTCTTC.

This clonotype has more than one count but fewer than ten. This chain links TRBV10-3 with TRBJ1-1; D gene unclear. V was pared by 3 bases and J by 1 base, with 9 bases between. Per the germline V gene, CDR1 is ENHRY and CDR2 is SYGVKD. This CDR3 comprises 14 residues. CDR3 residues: CAISDGEGNTEAFF. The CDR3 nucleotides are TGTGCCATCAGTGACGGGGAGGGGAACACTGAAGCTTTCTTT.

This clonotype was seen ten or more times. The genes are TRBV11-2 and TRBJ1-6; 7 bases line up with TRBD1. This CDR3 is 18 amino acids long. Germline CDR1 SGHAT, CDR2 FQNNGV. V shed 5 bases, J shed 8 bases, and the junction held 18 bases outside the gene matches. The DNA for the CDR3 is TGTGCCAGCAGCCCAGGGGGGTTTACCGGGACAGCAGATTCACCCCTCCACTTT. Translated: CASSPGGFTGTADSPLHF.

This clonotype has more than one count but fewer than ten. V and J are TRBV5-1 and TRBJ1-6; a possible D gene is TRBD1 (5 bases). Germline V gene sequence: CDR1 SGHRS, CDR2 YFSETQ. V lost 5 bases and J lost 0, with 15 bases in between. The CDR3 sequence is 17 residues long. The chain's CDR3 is CASRSSAGSSYNSPLHF. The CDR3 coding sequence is TGCGCCAGCAGATCCTCGGCAGGGAGCTCCTATAATTCACCCCTCCACTTT.

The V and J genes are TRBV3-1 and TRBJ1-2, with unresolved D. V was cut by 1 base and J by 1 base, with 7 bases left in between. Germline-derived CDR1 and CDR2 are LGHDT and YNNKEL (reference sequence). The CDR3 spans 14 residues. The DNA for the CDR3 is TGTGCCAGCAGCCAAGGGAGGAATAACTATGGCTACACCTTC. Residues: CASSQGRNNYGYTF.

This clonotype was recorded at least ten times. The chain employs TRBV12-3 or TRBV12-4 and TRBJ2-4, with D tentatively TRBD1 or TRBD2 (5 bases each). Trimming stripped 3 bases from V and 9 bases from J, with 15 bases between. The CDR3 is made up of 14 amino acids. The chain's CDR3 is CASSFGRPGGIQYF. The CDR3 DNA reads TGTGCCAGCAGTTTTGGGCGGCCTGGGGGCATTCAGTACTTC.

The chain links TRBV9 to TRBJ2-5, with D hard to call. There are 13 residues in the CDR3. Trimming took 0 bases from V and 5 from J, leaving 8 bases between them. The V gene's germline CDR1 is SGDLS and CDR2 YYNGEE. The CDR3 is CASSVGIGETQYF. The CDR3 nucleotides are TGTGCCAGCAGCGTAGGGATAGGGGAGACCCAGTACTTC.

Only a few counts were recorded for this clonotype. CDR3: CSASGDRDAFF. In DNA form, the CDR3 reads TGCAGTGCTAGTGGAGACAGGGATGCTTTCTTT. The gene calls are TRBV20-1 and TRBJ1-1, with 7 bases lining up with TRBD1. V shed 3 bases and J 11 bases; nucleotides not matched to a gene: 6. Germline CDR1 is DFQATT and CDR2 is SNEGSKA (reference sequence). The CDR3 consists of 11 residues.

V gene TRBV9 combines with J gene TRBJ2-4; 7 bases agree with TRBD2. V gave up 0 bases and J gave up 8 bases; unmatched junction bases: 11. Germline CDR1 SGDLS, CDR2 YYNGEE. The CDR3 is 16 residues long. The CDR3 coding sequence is TGTGCCAGCAGCGTAGCTCTGATGGGCCGGGGGGACATTCAGTACTTC. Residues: CASSVALMGRGDIQYF.